This T cell receptor beta chain was sequenced for a study of T cells in Graves' hyperthyroidism and ophthalmopathy. Researchers took RNA transcripts and amplified the TCR beta CDR3 regions from them. The HTBI primer set drove a first-round RT-PCR of the TCR CDR3. TCRdb re-called the multiplex PCR reads through MiXCR, storing one row per CDR3 protein. The sample holds approximately 720,000 distinct CDR3 sequences, roughly a sixth seen once. Findings and caveats of the study: Blood samples included most of the expanded thyroid clonotypes exceeding 0.001.

This clonotype came up many times. Its antigen is currently unknown. Uncontrolled infection, other autoimmune disease, pregnancy or lactation barred patients from enrollment. Together with thyroid ultrasound, orbital computed tomography, serum thyroxine and TRAb, clinical symptoms were used for diagnoses. Germline CDR1 and CDR2: MNHEY and SMNVEV (reference sequence). This CDR3 is built from 13 residues. V lost 8 bases to trimming and J lost 6 bases, with 13 bases between them. The clonotype comes from a woman between 50 and 59 years old with Graves' hyperthyroidism that later progressed to Graves' ophthalmopathy. V and J are TRBV27 and TRBJ1-4, with D possibly TRBD1 on 5 matching bases. Specimen: blood. The CDR3 nucleotides are TGTGCCAGCCTAGGGGCACCATATGAAAAACTGTTTTTT. Its protein product is CASLGAPYEKLFF.